This TCR beta chain was sequenced in a study of T cell repertoires in cytomegalovirus infection. This CDR3 region has 15 residues. Germline V gene sequence: CDR1 DFQATT, CDR2 SNEGSKA (reference sequence). With 1 base clipped from V and 3 bases from J, the junction kept 5 bases outside the gene matches. On this clonotype: The antigen is not known.

TCRdb analysed the reads with MiXCR anew, one entry per CDR3 protein. The sample records around 770,000 distinct CDR3 sequences, almost 30% being singletons. This receptor was identified in a human donor in good health (CMV status not recorded). Some clones in this sample may be carry-over from other donors' samples. The rearrangement uses TRBV20-1 and TRBJ2-2, with 7 nucleotides matching TRBD1. The material sequenced was cultured CD8+ T cells from PBMCs, taken from culture after CMV antigen stimulation. CDR3 region: CSARVGGGDTGELFF. The CDR3, as DNA: TGCAGTGCTAGAGTAGGGGGCGGTGACACCGGGGAGCTGTTTTTT.